This T cell receptor beta chain stems from a study of identical twins. Notes on the study in general: Researchers reported weaker excess twin sharing in beta out-of-frame sequences. Instead of following the same donors, the conclusions were based on cross-sectional statistical analysis.

The CDR3 loop spans 15 amino acids. Trimming took off 4 bases at V and 4 bases at J, with 19 bases between the two ends. The germline gives CDR1 DFQATT, CDR2 SNEGSKA (reference sequence). Unique molecular identifiers were present on the cDNA, which also gained a universal primer site by template switching. TCRdb reprocessed the 5' RACE reads via MiXCR and lists one record per CDR3 protein. The table includes hundreds of thousands of distinct CDR3 sequences, more than 12% detected once. As for this clonotype: Its antigen is still unknown.

Sequenced input: memory (CD45RO+) T cells sorted from blood. This clonotype was sampled from a woman aged 18-29 years in good health. The chain is built from TRBV20-1 and TRBJ1-2, with a tentative D call TRBD1 (6 bases). CDR3 residues: CSATPTRGHTYGYTF. As DNA, the CDR3 is TGCAGTGCTACCCCGACCCGGGGACACACCTATGGCTACACCTTC.